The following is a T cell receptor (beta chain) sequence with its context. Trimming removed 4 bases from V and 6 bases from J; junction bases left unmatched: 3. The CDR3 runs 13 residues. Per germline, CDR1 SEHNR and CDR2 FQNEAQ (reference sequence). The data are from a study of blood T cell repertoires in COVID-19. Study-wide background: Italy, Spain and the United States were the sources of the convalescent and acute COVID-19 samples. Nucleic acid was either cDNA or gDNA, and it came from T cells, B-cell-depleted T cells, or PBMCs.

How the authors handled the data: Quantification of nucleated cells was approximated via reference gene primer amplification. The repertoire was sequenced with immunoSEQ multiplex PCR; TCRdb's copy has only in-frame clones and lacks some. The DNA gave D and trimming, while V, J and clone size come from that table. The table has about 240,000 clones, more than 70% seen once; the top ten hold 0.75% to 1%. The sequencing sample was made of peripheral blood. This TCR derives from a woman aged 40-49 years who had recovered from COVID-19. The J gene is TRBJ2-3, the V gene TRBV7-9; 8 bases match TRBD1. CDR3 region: CASSSWTGDTQYF. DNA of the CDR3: TGTGCCAGCAGCTCATGGACAGGGGATACGCAGTATTTT.